A single sample is the source of the 19 T cell receptor beta chains below, sequenced in a study of cytomegalovirus exposure and HLA in healthy donors. PCR used 60 Vbeta primers and 13 Jbeta primers. The protocol was immunoSEQ multiplex PCR, while the TCRdb copy is restricted to in-frame clones and leaves out a portion. The sample contains about 190,000 clones, approximately 88% of which appear only once. The specimen was PBMCs. The receptor set was obtained from a woman in her forties or fifties in good health and CMV-seropositive.

The V and J genes are TRBV5-4 and TRBJ2-3, with TRBD2 identical over 7 bases. The CDR3 has 14 residues. The trim removed 5 bases at V and 1 base at J, leaving 4 bases unmatched. The V gene's germline CDR1 is SGHNT and CDR2 YYREEE (reference sequence). Written as DNA, the CDR3 is TGTGCCAGCAGTAAGAGCGGGGGCACAGATACGCAGTATTTT. Translation: CASSKSGGTDTQYF.

This chain links TRBV28 with TRBJ2-1; D remains ambiguous. V lost 8 bases and J lost 1, with 18 bases in between. The CDR3 is 16 residues long. Germline CDR1 reads MDHEN; CDR2 reads SYDVKM. CDR3 residues: CASGPLMMASYNEQFF. The CDR3 bases are TGTGCCAGCGGGCCGTTAATGATGGCTTCCTACAATGAGCAGTTCTTC.

V and J are TRBV7-9 and TRBJ1-3; TRBD1 aligns across 8 bases. The CDR3 runs to 14 residues. The ends lost 4 bases at V and 1 base at J; junction bases unmatched: 0. Germline values: CDR1 SEHNR, CDR2 FQNEAQ (reference sequence). CDR3 nucleotide sequence: TGTGCCAGCAGCTGGACAGGGTCTGGAAACACCATATATTTT. Amino acids: CASSWTGSGNTIYF.

The rearrangement uses TRBV18 and TRBJ2-1; TRBD2 might be the D (7 bases). Trimming shortened V by 2 bases and J by 6 bases, and 14 bases separated the two germline ends. This CDR3 has 15 residues. CDR1 is KGHSH and CDR2 is LQKENI in the germline V gene. CDR3 DNA: TGTGCCAGCTCACCAAGGGCAGGGGAGGGCAATGAGCAGTTCTTC. This gives the protein CASSPRAGEGNEQFF.

This chain uses TRBV2 with TRBJ2-2, with TRBD2 matching over 8 bases. J was trimmed by 7 bases and V by 5 bases; bases with no gene match: 9. Germline V gene data show CDR1 as SNHLY and CDR2 as FYNNEI. This CDR3 is 15 amino acids long. Here the CDR3 reads CASSSGTGGYGELFF. The CDR3 bases are TGTGCCAGCAGTTCTGGGACGGGGGGGTACGGGGAGCTGTTTTTT.

This clone is a singleton in its sample. The J gene is TRBJ1-1, the V gene TRBV18; the match to TRBD1 covers 8 bases. This CDR3 has 14 residues. Per the germline V gene, CDR1 is KGHSH and CDR2 is LQKENI. V lost 3 bases, J lost 7 bases, and 7 bases stayed unmatched. The CDR3: CASSPERTGIEAFF. The CDR3 bases are TGTGCCAGCTCACCTGAGCGGACAGGGATTGAAGCTTTCTTT.

Regarding this clone: This sample also contains other DNA sequences that code for the same CDR3. The rearrangement joins TRBV28 to TRBJ2-7, with D tentatively TRBD1 (8 bases). The CDR3 runs 15 residues. CDR1 is MDHEN and CDR2 is SYDVKM in the germline V gene. Trimming pared 6 bases from V and 9 bases from J, leaving 24 bases between. The CDR3: CASSQAGTGTFGQYF. CDR3 DNA sequence: TGTGCCAGCAGCCAAGCGGGGACAGGTACGTTCGGGCAGTACTTC. Based on the CDR3 plus reference TRBV28 and TRBJ2-7, the full variable domain is DVKVTQSSRYLVKRTGEKVFLECVQDMDHENMFWYRQDPGLGLRLIYFSYDVKMKEKGDIPEGYSVSREKKERFSLILESASTNQTSMYLCASSQAGTGTFGQYFGPGTRLTVT.

This clone was counted a few times. The chain links TRBV5-6 to TRBJ1-1; TRBD1 agrees at 7 bases. Trimming removed 6 bases from V and 10 bases from J; junction bases left unmatched: 9. The CDR3 extends over 12 amino acids. Per the germline V gene, CDR1 is SGHDT and CDR2 is YYEEEE. The CDR3 region is CASKGTATLAFF. CDR3 nucleotides: TGTGCCAGCAAGGGGACAGCCACCCTAGCTTTCTTT.

V is TRBV29-1 and J is TRBJ2-7; TRBD2 matches at 10 bases. This CDR3 has 12 amino acids. Per germline, CDR1 SQVTM and CDR2 ANQGSEA. J was trimmed by 4 bases and V by 7 bases; bases with no gene match: 4. CDR3 DNA sequence: TGCAGCGCTCTAGCGGGGGATTACGAGCAGTACTTC. It translates to CSALAGDYEQYF.

The CDR3 DNA follows: TGCGCCAGCAGCTTGGATGGTAGAGGTGCTTTCTTT. Its protein is CASSLDGRGAFF. The chain couples TRBV5-1 to TRBJ1-1, with D unresolved. Between the trimmed V and J ends, which lost 0 bases and 11 bases, there was a span of 11 bases. The CDR3 sequence is 12 residues long. Per the germline V gene, CDR1 is SGHRS and CDR2 is YFSETQ. Based on the CDR3 plus reference TRBV5-1 and TRBJ1-1, the full variable domain is KAGVTQTPRYLIKTRGQQVTLSCSPISGHRSVSWYQQTPGQGLQFLFEYFSETQRNKGNFPGRFSGRQFSNSRSEMNVSTLELGDSALYLCASSLDGRGAFFGQGTRLTVV.

The chain couples TRBV21-1 to TRBJ1-1; the table's D call TRBD1 went unverified against the DNA. TRBV21-1 is a pseudogene. CDR3 length equals 13 residues. Here the CDR3 reads CASDRTPSVKAFF. In DNA, the CDR3 is TGTGCCAGCGATCGGACACCAAGCGTCAAAGCTTTCTTT.

This chain connects TRBV2 to TRBJ1-6, with 7 nucleotides matching TRBD1. Germline V gives CDR1 SNHLY, CDR2 FYNNEI. J lost 7 bases, V lost 7 bases, and 10 bases had no gene match. This CDR3 region has 15 residues. In nucleotides, the CDR3 is TGTGCCAGCACCGCCCTACAGGGGAAAAATTCACCCCTCCACTTT. It specifies CASTALQGKNSPLHF.

This chain uses TRBV29-1 with TRBJ2-7; 12 nucleotides line up with TRBD2. CDR3 length equals 14 residues. Germline CDR1 SQVTM, CDR2 ANQGSEA. V lost 4 bases, J lost 3 bases, and 4 bases stayed unmatched. Here the CDR3 DNA reads TGCAGCGTTGGGGGACTAGCGGGTGTCTACGAGCAGTACTTC. Protein sequence: CSVGGLAGVYEQYF.

The V gene is TRBV9, the J gene TRBJ1-2, with D unresolved. The V and J ends lost 3 bases and 0 bases respectively, with 9 bases between them. The CDR3 spans 14 residues. Germline CDR1 is SGDLS and CDR2 is YYNGEE. CDR3 region: CASSDSGTNYGYTF. In DNA, the CDR3 is TGTGCCAGCAGCGACTCAGGAACTAACTATGGCTACACCTTC.

The chain couples TRBV6-6 to TRBJ2-2; possible D gene TRBD1, 6 bases. Germline-derived CDR1 and CDR2 are MNHNY and SVGAGI (reference sequence). The CDR3 runs 11 residues. CDR3 DNA sequence: TGTGCTGCACAGGGCACCGGGGAGCTGTTTTTT. It yields the protein CAAQGTGELFF.

The V gene is TRBV7-8, the J gene TRBJ1-2; possible D gene TRBD1, 5 bases. V lost 4 bases and J 7 bases, leaving 16 bases between the germline ends. Germline V lookup: CDR1 SGHVS, CDR2 FQNEAQ. The CDR3 covers 14 residues. CDR3 sequence reads: CASSSGGTQGGYTF. The CDR3 bases are TGTGCCAGCAGCTCGGGAGGGACGCAAGGTGGCTACACCTTC.

This chain joins TRBV5-1 and TRBJ1-3; the match to TRBD1 covers 10 bases. J gave up 4 bases and V 3 bases, and 7 bases lay outside the gene matches. CDR1 SGHRS and CDR2 YFSETQ come from the germline V gene. CDR3 length equals 16 residues. CDR3 in amino acids: CASSYVPGQGGNTIYF. The DNA of the CDR3 is TGCGCCAGCAGCTACGTACCGGGACAGGGGGGAAACACCATATATTTT.

The chain carries TRBV27 and TRBJ2-1; 14 bases match TRBD2. The CDR3 extends over 15 amino acids. Germline values: CDR1 MNHEY, CDR2 SMNVEV (reference sequence). J was trimmed by 6 bases and V by 6 bases; bases with no gene match: 4. The CDR3 sequence: CASRLGLAGVNEQFF. In DNA, the CDR3 is TGTGCCAGCAGACTGGGACTAGCGGGGGTCAATGAGCAGTTCTTC.

The genes are TRBV7-3 and TRBJ2-3; unclear D gene. The germline V and J ends were trimmed by 5 bases and 4 bases, with 13 bases remaining between them. The CDR3 contains 14 residues. CDR1 is SGHTA and CDR2 is FQGTGA in the germline V gene. The CDR3 DNA reads as TGTGCCAGCAGCCCGATGGCTAGAGCAGATACGCAGTATTTT. It codes for CASSPMARADTQYF.